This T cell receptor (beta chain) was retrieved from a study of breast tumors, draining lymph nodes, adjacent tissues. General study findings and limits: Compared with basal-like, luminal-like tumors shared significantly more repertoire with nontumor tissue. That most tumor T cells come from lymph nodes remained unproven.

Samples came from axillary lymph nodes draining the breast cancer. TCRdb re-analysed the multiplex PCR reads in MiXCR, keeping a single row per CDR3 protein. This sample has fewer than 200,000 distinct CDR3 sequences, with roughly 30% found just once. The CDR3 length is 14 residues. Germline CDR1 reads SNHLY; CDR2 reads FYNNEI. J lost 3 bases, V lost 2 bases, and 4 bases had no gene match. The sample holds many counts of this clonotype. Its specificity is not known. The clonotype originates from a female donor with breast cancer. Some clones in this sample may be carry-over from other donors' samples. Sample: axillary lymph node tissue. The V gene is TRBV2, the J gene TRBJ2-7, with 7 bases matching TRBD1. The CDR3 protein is CASSELAGGYEQYF. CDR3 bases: TGTGCCAGCAGTGAACTCGCAGGGGGCTACGAGCAGTACTTC. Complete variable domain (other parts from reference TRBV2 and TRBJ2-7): EPEVTQTPSHQVTQMGQEVILRCVPISNHLYFYWYRQILGQKVEFLVSFYNNEISEKSEIFDDQFSVERPDGSNFTLKIRSTKLEDSAMYFCASSELAGGYEQYFGPGTRLTVT.